These 3 T cell receptor beta chains were sequenced from one sample in a study of shared clonotypes between healthy human individuals. The repertoire was sequenced with immunoSEQ multiplex PCR; TCRdb's copy has only in-frame clones and lacks some. The data contain under 600,000 clones, approximately 97% of them singletons. What was sequenced was naive CD4+ T cells sorted from blood. Subset given: CD45RA+ positively selected. The receptor source for this set is a woman aged 25 to 39 in good health.

V gene TRBV2 combines with J gene TRBJ2-1, with TRBD2 as a possible D gene (6 bases). This CDR3 spans 18 amino acids. Germline CDR1 reads SNHLY; CDR2 reads FYNNEI. V was pared by 8 bases and J by 12 bases, with 35 bases between. CDR3 protein: CASVRPGGAPPGNRGQFF. The CDR3 nucleotides read TGTGCCAGCGTGCGCCCCGGGGGTGCGCCCCCCGGTAACCGGGGGCAGTTCTTC.

The chain couples TRBV5-1 to TRBJ1-1; 7 bases match TRBD1. CDR3 length: 14 amino acids. V shed 3 bases, J shed 0 bases, and the junction held 2 bases outside the gene matches. The germline V gene has CDR1 SGHRS and CDR2 YFSETQ. CDR3 amino acids: CASSSTGMNTEAFF. The CDR3 region has the DNA TGCGCCAGCAGCTCGACAGGGATGAACACTGAAGCTTTCTTT. Full variable domain (remainder filled in from reference TRBV5-1 and TRBJ1-1): KAGVTQTPRYLIKTRGQQVTLSCSPISGHRSVSWYQQTPGQGLQFLFEYFSETQRNKGNFPGRFSGRQFSNSRSEMNVSTLELGDSALYLCASSSTGMNTEAFFGQGTRLTVV.

This chain uses TRBV5-1 with TRBJ2-5; D gene ambiguous. This CDR3 has 13 amino acids. V was pared by 5 bases and J by 0 bases, with 8 bases between. The germline V gene encodes CDR1 SGHRS and CDR2 YFSETQ. The CDR3 here is CASSWQNQETQYF. The CDR3 DNA reads as TGCGCCAGCAGTTGGCAGAACCAAGAGACCCAGTACTTC.